The TCR beta chain under discussion was sequenced for a study of shared clonotypes between healthy human individuals. Naive CD8 populations comprised CD45RO-negative cells positively selected for CCR7, excluding terminally differentiated effector memory CD45RA+ cells. Germline V gene data show CDR1 as SGHDT and CDR2 as YYEEEE. The CDR3 is 15 residues long. The V and J ends lost 4 bases and 2 bases, in that order; junction bases with no gene match: 8. The method was immunoSEQ multiplex PCR; TCRdb's version includes in-frame clones alone and lacks a portion of them. This repertoire shows some 580,000 clones, 95% to 98% found once; its top ten account for 0.25% to 0.35%.

Material for sequencing was naive CD8+ T cells sorted from blood. The clonotype originates from a man aged 25 to 45 in good health. The rearrangement uses TRBV5-6 and TRBJ1-2; 7 positions match TRBD1. The CDR3 spells CASSIETGLNYGYTF. CDR3 sequence (DNA): TGTGCCAGCAGCATAGAGACAGGGTTAAACTATGGCTACACCTTC.